This TCR beta chain was recovered during a study of early T cells in non-severe SARS-CoV-2 infection. Attached unique molecular identifiers marked individual cDNA molecules. TCRdb reanalysed the 5' RACE reads using MiXCR and keeps one entry per CDR3 protein. In the table there are tens of thousands of distinct CDR3 sequences, about 13% of which are singletons. The CDR3 extends over 16 amino acids. With 6 bases removed from V and 1 base from J, the gap between germline ends came to 18 bases. Germline V CDR1 and CDR2: MNHEY, SVGEGT. The table lists this clonotype with a few counts. The sequence came from an adult who was a healthcare worker with PCR-confirmed SARS-CoV-2 infection or an uninfected control (not recorded which). Sequencing input: whole blood. The chain is built from TRBV6-2 or TRBV6-3 and TRBJ1-1, with D possibly being TRBD1 (5 bases). The CDR3, as DNA: TGTGCCAGCAGCCGCGGACACCGCGGGGAGAACACTGAAGCTTTCTTT. Translated, it gives CASSRGHRGENTEAFF.